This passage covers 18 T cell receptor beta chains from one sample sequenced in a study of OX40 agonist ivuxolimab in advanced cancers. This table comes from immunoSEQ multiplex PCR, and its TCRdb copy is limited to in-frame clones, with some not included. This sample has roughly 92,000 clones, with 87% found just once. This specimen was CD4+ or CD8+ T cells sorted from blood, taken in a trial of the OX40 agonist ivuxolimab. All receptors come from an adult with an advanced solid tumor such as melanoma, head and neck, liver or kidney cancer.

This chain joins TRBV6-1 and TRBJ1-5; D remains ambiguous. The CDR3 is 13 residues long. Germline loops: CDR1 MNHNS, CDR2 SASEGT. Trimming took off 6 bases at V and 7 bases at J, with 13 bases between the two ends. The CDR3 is CASRNMVEQPQHF. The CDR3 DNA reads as TGTGCCAGCAGAAACATGGTTGAGCAGCCCCAGCATTTT.

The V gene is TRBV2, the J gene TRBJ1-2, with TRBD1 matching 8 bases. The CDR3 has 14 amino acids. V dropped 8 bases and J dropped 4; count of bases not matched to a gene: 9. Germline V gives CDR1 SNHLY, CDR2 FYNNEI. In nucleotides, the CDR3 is TGTGCCAGCCAGGGGCCGGGACAGGTCTATGGCTACACCTTC. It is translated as CASQGPGQVYGYTF. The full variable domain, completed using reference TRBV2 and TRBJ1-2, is EPEVTQTPSHQVTQMGQEVILRCVPISNHLYFYWYRQILGQKVEFLVSFYNNEISEKSEIFDDQFSVERPDGSNFTLKIRSTKLEDSAMYFCASQGPGQVYGYTFGSGTRLTVV.

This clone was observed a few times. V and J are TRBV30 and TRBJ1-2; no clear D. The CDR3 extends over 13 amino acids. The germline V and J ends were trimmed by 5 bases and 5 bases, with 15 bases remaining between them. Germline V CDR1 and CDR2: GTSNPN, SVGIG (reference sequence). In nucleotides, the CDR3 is TGTGCCTGGTGGTCAGCCTCCGGGTATGGCTACACCTTC. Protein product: CAWWSASGYGYTF.

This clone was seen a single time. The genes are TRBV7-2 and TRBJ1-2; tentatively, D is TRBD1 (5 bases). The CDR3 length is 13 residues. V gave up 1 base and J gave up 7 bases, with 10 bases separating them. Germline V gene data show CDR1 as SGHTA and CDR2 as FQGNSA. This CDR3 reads CASSLDQGLGYTF. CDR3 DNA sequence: TGTGCCAGCAGCTTAGACCAGGGCCTTGGCTACACCTTC.

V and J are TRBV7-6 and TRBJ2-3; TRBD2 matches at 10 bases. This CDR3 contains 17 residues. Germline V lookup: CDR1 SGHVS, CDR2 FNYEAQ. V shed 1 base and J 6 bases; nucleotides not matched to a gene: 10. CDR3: CASSLGSSGGLSDTQYF. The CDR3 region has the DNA TGTGCCAGCAGCTTAGGGAGTAGCGGGGGGTTGTCGGATACGCAGTATTTT.

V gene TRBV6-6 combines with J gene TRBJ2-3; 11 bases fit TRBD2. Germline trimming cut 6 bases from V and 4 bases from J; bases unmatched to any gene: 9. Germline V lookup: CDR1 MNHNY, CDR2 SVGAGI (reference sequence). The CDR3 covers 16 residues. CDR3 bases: TGTGCCAGCAGCAGTAGCGGGGGGGCCGAAGCAGATACGCAGTATTTT. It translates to CASSSSGGAEADTQYF.

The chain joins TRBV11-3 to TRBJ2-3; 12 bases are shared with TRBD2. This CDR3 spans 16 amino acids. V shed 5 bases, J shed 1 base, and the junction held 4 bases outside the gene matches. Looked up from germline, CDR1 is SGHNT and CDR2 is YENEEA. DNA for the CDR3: TGTGCCAGCAGCAGCCGGACTAGCGGGGGCACAGATACGCAGTATTTT. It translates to CASSSRTSGGTDTQYF.

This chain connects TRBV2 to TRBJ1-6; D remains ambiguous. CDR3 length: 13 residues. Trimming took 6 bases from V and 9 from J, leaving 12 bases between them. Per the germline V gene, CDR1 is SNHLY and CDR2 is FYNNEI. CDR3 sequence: CASRPVLSSPLHF. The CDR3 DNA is TGTGCCAGCAGGCCGGTTTTATCTTCACCCCTCCACTTT.

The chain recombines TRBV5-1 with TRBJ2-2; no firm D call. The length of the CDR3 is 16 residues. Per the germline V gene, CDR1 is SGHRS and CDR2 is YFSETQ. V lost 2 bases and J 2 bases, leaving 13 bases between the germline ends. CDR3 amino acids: CASSFDVGTNTGELFF. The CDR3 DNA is TGCGCCAGCAGCTTTGACGTAGGAACCAACACCGGGGAGCTGTTTTTT.

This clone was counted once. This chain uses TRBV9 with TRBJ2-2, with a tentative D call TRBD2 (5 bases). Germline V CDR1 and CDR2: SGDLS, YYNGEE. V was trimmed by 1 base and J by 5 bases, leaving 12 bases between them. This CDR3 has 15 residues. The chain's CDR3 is CASSVQVPGTGELFF. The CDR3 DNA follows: TGTGCCAGCAGCGTACAGGTCCCGGGGACCGGGGAGCTGTTTTTT.

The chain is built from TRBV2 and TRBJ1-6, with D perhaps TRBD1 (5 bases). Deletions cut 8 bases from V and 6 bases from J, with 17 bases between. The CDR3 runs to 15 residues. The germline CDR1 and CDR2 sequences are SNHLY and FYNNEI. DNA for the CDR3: TGTGCCAGCCGGGGGAAGTTAGTCGGTAATTCACCCCTCCACTTT. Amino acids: CASRGKLVGNSPLHF.

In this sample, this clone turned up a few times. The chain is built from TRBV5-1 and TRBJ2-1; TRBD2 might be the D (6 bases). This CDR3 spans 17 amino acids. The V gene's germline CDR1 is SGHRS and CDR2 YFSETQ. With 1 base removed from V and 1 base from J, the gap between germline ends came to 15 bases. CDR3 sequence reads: CASSLTSPSRSYNEQFF. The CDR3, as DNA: TGCGCCAGCAGCTTGACTAGCCCCTCGAGGTCCTACAATGAGCAGTTCTTC.

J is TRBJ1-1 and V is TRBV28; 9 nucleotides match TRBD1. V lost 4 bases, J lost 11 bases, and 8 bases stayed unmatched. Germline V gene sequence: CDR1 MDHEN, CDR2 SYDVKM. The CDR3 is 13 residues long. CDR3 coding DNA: TGTGCCAGCAGTTCGGGACAGGGAGTCCTGGCTTTCTTT. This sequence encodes CASSSGQGVLAFF.

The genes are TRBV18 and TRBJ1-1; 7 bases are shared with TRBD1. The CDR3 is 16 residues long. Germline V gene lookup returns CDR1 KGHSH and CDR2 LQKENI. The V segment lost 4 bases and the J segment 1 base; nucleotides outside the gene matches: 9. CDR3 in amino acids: CASSLNTGQTNTEAFF. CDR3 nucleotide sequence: TGTGCCAGCTCACTGAATACGGGACAGACGAACACTGAAGCTTTCTTT.

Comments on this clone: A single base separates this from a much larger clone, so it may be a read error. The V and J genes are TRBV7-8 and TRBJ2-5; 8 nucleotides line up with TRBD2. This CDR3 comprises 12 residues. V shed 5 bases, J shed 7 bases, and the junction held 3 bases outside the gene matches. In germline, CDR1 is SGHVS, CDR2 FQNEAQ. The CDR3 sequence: CASSPSGGTQYF. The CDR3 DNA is TGTGCCAGCAGCCCCAGCGGGGGGACCCAGTACTTC.

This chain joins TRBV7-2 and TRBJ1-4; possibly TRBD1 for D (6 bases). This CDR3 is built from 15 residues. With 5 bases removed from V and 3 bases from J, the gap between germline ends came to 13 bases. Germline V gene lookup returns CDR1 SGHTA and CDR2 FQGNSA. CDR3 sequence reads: CASSPVTGPNEKLFF. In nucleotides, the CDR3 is TGTGCCAGCAGCCCCGTGACAGGCCCTAATGAAAAACTGTTTTTT.

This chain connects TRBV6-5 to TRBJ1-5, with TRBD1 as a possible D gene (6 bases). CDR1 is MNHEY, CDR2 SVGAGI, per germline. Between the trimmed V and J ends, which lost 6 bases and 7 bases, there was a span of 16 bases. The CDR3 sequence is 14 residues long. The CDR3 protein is CASRKQGGGQPQHF. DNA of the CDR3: TGTGCCAGCAGGAAACAGGGCGGGGGACAGCCCCAGCATTTT.

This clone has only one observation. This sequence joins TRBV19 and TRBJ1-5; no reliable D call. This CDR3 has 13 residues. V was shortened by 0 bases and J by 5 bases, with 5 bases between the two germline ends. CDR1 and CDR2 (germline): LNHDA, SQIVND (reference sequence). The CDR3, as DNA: TGTGCCAGTAGTATAGAGCAAGATCAGCCCCAGCATTTT. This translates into CASSIEQDQPQHF.